The source of this TCR beta chain is a study of T cell responses to AZD1222 COVID-19 vaccine. Comment on this clone: The antigen is undetermined.

Study-level points and caveats: Donors, mostly white British, included more females; clonal diversity was possibly underestimated. It was only a handful of AZD1222 recipients who were seropositive at baseline. Nearly half of the spike-specific TCRs reportedly recognize variant regions that carry no mutations. Sampling captured repertoires only after the peak T cell response.

The CDR3 runs 12 residues. Trimming removed 3 bases at V and 11 bases at J, with 12 bases between. The method was immunoSEQ multiplex PCR; TCRdb's version includes in-frame clones alone and lacks a portion of them. The sample lists 70,000 to 75,000 clones; roughly 80% were seen once. The TCR originated in an adult who received the AZD1222 COVID-19 vaccine. The J gene is TRBJ2-3, the V gene TRBV12-3 or TRBV12-4; possible D gene TRBD2, 6 bases. Sequenced material: peripheral blood, taken 28 days after the second AZD1222 dose. CDR3 residues: CASSLAGLGQYF. CDR3 nucleotide sequence: TGTGCCAGCAGTTTGGCGGGACTTGGGCAGTATTTT.